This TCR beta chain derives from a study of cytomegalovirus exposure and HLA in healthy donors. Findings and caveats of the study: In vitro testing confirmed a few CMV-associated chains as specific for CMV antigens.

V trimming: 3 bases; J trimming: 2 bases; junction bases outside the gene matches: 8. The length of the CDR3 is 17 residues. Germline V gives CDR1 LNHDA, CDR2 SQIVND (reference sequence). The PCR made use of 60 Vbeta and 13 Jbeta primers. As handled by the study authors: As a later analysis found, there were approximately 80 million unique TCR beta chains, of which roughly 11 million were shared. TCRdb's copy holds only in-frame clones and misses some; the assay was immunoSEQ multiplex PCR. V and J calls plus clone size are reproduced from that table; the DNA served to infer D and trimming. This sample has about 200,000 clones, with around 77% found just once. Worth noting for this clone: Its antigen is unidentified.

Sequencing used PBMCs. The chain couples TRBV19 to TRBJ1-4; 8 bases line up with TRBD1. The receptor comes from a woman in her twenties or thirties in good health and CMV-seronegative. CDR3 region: CASSMRQGKGTNEKLFF. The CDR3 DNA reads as TGTGCCAGTAGTATGCGACAGGGGAAAGGGACTAATGAAAAACTGTTTTTT.